These 22 T cell receptor beta chains share one sample of origin, sequenced in a study of T cells in Graves' hyperthyroidism and ophthalmopathy. RNA transcripts gave rise to amplified TCR beta CDR3 regions. The HTBI primer set served for first-round RT-PCR of the TCR CDR3. TCRdb ran MiXCR on the multiplex PCR reads and lists one entry per CDR3 protein. Of approximately 380,000 distinct CDR3 sequences listed, under 20% are singletons. The sample comprised blood. These receptors were taken from a woman aged 18-35 years with Graves' hyperthyroidism.

This clonotype has at least ten counts. The chain employs TRBV20-1 and TRBJ1-1; possibly TRBD1 for D (5 bases). The CDR3 runs 14 residues. CDR1 is DFQATT and CDR2 is SNEGSKA in the germline V gene (reference sequence). V lost 1 base to trimming and J lost 3 bases, with 12 bases between them. The CDR3 spells CSARVGGADTEAFF. DNA of the CDR3: TGCAGTGCTAGAGTCGGAGGGGCGGACACTGAAGCTTTCTTT.

This clonotype was observed many times. The J gene is TRBJ1-5, the V gene TRBV19; no definite D call. V lost 4 bases to trimming and J lost 3 bases, with 13 bases between them. The CDR3 runs to 15 residues. Germline CDR1 and CDR2: LNHDA and SQIVND (reference sequence). The CDR3 loop is CASSKGRENNQPQHF. In DNA, the CDR3 is TGTGCCAGTAGTAAGGGCCGGGAAAACAATCAGCCCCAGCATTTT. The whole variable domain, remainder taken from reference TRBV19 and TRBJ1-5, is DGGITQSPKYLFRKEGQNVTLSCEQNLNHDAMYWYRQDPGQGLRLIYYSQIVNDFQKGDIAEGYSVSREKKESFPLTVTSAQKNPTAFYLCASSKGRENNQPQHFGDGTRLSIL.

The chain has TRBV7-8 and TRBJ2-5; D call uncertain. Germline V gene sequence: CDR1 SGHVS, CDR2 FQNEAQ. The CDR3 contains 12 residues. Between the trimmed V and J ends, which lost 4 bases and 4 bases, there was a span of 7 bases. The DNA of the CDR3 is TGTGCCAGCAGCTCCTCTACAGAGACCCAGTACTTC. Translation: CASSSSTETQYF.

In the case of this clonotype: This may be a read error: a much more frequent sequence differs by one nucleotide. Since no conserved phenylalanine or tryptophan closes the CDR3, a read error is the likely cause. The chain combines TRBV7-3 with TRBJ2-5; a possible D gene is TRBD2 (5 bases). The V gene lost 4 bases and the J gene lost 3 bases, with 9 bases spanning the gap. Germline V gene data show CDR1 as SGHTA and CDR2 as FQGTGA. This CDR3 contains 13 residues. This chain's CDR3 is CASSSTREETQYL. The CDR3 coding sequence is TGTGCCAGCAGCTCAACTAGAGAAGAGACCCAGTACCTC.

Concerning this clonotype itself: This could be a read error, since a much larger clone is one nucleotide away. The chain links TRBV7-8 to TRBJ1-5; perhaps TRBD1 as D (5 bases). The germline V gene encodes CDR1 SGHVS and CDR2 FQNEAQ. The CDR3 length is 16 residues. The ends were cut back, 0 bases at V and 2 bases at J, with 11 bases in the middle. The CDR3 nucleotides are TGTGCCAGCAGCTTAGCGCTCGGGGCGGGCAATCAGCCCCAGCATTTT. It translates to CASSLALGAGNQPQHF.

This clonotype was picked up many times. The V and J genes are TRBV28 and TRBJ1-3; D is ambiguous. Trimming stripped 3 bases from V and 4 bases from J, with 19 bases between. The CDR3 sequence is 17 residues long. Per germline, CDR1 MDHEN and CDR2 SYDVKM. CDR3 sequence reads: CASSFIGTHSSGNTIYF. The CDR3 bases are TGTGCCAGCAGTTTCATTGGCACTCACAGCTCGGGAAACACCATATATTTT.

The chain employs TRBV28 and TRBJ1-2; tentative D call: TRBD1 (6 bases). Germline CDR1 is MDHEN and CDR2 is SYDVKM. Trimming cost V 2 bases and J 1 base, with 14 bases left between them. The CDR3 is 16 amino acids. The CDR3 nucleotides read TGTGCCAGCAGTTTAAGTACGACAGGAGATAACTATGGCTACACCTTC. Translating gives CASSLSTTGDNYGYTF.

This sequence joins TRBV7-3 and TRBJ1-6; D unresolved. Germline CDR1 and CDR2: SGHTA and FQGTGA. V was pared by 5 bases and J by 10 bases, with 12 bases between. This CDR3 is built from 13 residues. CDR3 protein: CASSLMLKSPLHF. As DNA, the CDR3 is TGTGCCAGCAGCCTCATGTTAAAATCACCCCTCCACTTT.

In its sample, this clonotype was seen many times. The genes are TRBV28 and TRBJ1-5; no definite D call. Germline V gene lookup returns CDR1 MDHEN and CDR2 SYDVKM. The germline V and J ends were trimmed by 6 bases and 0 bases, with 9 bases remaining between them. The CDR3 contains 14 residues. The CDR3 DNA sequence: TGTGCCAGCAGCGAGGACGGTAGCAATCAGCCCCAGCATTTT. Protein sequence: CASSEDGSNQPQHF.

This clonotype was observed many times. The gene calls are TRBV6-5 and TRBJ2-2, with TRBD2 identical over 11 bases. This CDR3 is 17 amino acids long. V shed 0 bases and J 6 bases; nucleotides not matched to a gene: 6. Germline V lookup: CDR1 MNHEY, CDR2 SVGAGI. CDR3 DNA: TGTGCCAGCAGTTACTCCCGACTAGCGGGGTTACCCGGGGAGCTGTTTTTT. Encoded protein: CASSYSRLAGLPGELFF.

There are many counts of this clonotype. The chain carries TRBV6-1 and TRBJ2-4; unclear D gene. The CDR3 runs 11 residues. V shed 6 bases and J shed 7 bases, with 7 bases lying between them. The germline gives CDR1 MNHNS, CDR2 SASEGT. The chain's CDR3 is CASRQTNIQYF. In nucleotides, the CDR3 is TGTGCCAGCAGACAGACCAACATTCAGTACTTC.

At least ten counts were recorded for this clonotype. J is TRBJ1-1 and V is TRBV4-1; TRBD1 matches at 7 bases. Germline assignment: CDR1 MGHRA and CDR2 YSYEKL. The CDR3 contains 15 residues. V was clipped by 1 base and J by 9 bases; unmatched bases: 11. This chain's CDR3 is CASSQGRTGLRKAFF. The CDR3 region has the DNA TGCGCCAGCAGCCAAGGGAGGACAGGTTTGCGGAAAGCTTTCTTT.

This clonotype was seen repeatedly, ten times or more. This chain links TRBV12-3 or TRBV12-4 with TRBJ2-5, with D perhaps assigned TRBD1 or TRBD2 (6 bases each). There are 14 residues in the CDR3. The V and J ends lost 5 bases and 6 bases respectively, with 16 bases between them. CDR3 DNA: TGTGCCAGCAGTCCAGACAGGAGGGGGAAGACCCAGTACTTC. Its protein is CASSPDRRGKTQYF.

Ten or more counts support this clonotype. V usage is TRBV11-1 and J usage is TRBJ2-7, with D possibly matching TRBD2 (7 bases). CDR3 length: 16 residues. Trimming stripped 2 bases from V and 3 bases from J, with 17 bases between. Germline values: CDR1 SGHAT, CDR2 FQDESV (reference sequence). CDR3 bases: TGTGCCAGCAGCTTAATGGGGGGGCAGGCGAGCTACGAGCAGTACTTC. This translates into CASSLMGGQASYEQYF.

About this clonotype: A much larger clone lies one base from this, so it may be a read error. The genes are TRBV2 and TRBJ1-1; 7 bases line up with TRBD1. Germline-derived CDR1 and CDR2 are SNHLY and FYNNEI. The CDR3 contains 14 residues. The CDR3 is CSSRGGQALTEAFF. In nucleotides, the CDR3 is TGTTCCAGCAGGGGTGGACAGGCGCTCACTGAAGCTTTCTTT. The variable domain in full, completed from reference TRBV2 and TRBJ1-1, reads EPEVTQTPSHQVTQMGQEVILRCVPISNHLYFYWYRQILGQKVEFLVSFYNNEISEKSEIFDDQFSVERPDGSNFTLKIRSTKLEDSAMYFCSSRGGQALTEAFFGQGTRLTVV.

J is TRBJ1-5 and V is TRBV28; TRBD1 is a possible D gene (5 bases). CDR3 length: 14 residues. Germline V gene sequence: CDR1 MDHEN, CDR2 SYDVKM. V lost 8 bases to trimming and J lost 6 bases, with 17 bases between them. The CDR3 loop reads CASRVGRGSQPQHF. DNA of the CDR3: TGTGCCAGCCGAGTCGGGAGGGGTAGTCAGCCCCAGCATTTT. Using reference TRBV28 and TRBJ1-5 for the parts outside the CDR3, the full variable domain is DVKVTQSSRYLVKRTGEKVFLECVQDMDHENMFWYRQDPGLGLRLIYFSYDVKMKEKGDIPEGYSVSREKKERFSLILESASTNQTSMYLCASRVGRGSQPQHFGDGTRLSIL.

This clonotype was observed a few times. V gene TRBV9 combines with J gene TRBJ1-2; TRBD1 might be the D (6 bases). This CDR3 has 17 amino acids. Per germline, CDR1 SGDLS and CDR2 YYNGEE. Trimming stripped 3 bases from V and 2 bases from J, with 20 bases between. The CDR3 DNA is TGTGCCAGCAGCGATACCCACGGGGGCGTGTTAAACTATGGCTACACCTTC. Amino acids: CASSDTHGGVLNYGYTF.

This clonotype was seen at least ten times. This chain uses TRBV6-1 with TRBJ1-5; D gene ambiguous. Germline V gene lookup returns CDR1 MNHNS and CDR2 SASEGT. V was pared by 2 bases and J by 0 bases, with 5 bases between. The CDR3 length is 14 residues. The CDR3 DNA follows: TGTGCCAGCAGTGAAACAGCTAGCAATCAGCCCCAGCATTTT. It specifies CASSETASNQPQHF.

This clonotype appeared many times. The chain has TRBV27 and TRBJ1-2; 8 bases fit TRBD1. Germline loops: CDR1 MNHEY, CDR2 SMNVEV (reference sequence). The junction had 0 bases not matched to a gene; V was cut back by 6 bases and J by 3 bases. The CDR3 totals 12 residues. CDR3 region: CASRTGDYGYTF. The CDR3 nucleotides are TGTGCCAGCAGGACAGGGGACTATGGCTACACCTTC.

This clonotype appeared a single time. A much larger clone differs by one base, so this may be a read error. The chain links TRBV24-1 to TRBJ1-1; tentatively, D is TRBD1 (5 bases). The germline V gene has CDR1 KGHDR and CDR2 SFDVKD. The CDR3 consists of 13 residues. CDR3 region: CATSDQGVTESFF. CDR3 nucleotide sequence: TGTGCCACCAGTGATCAGGGCGTAACTGAATCTTTCTTT.

This clonotype was recorded many times. The chain couples TRBV2 to TRBJ1-1; 7 nucleotides match TRBD1. Germline CDR1 is SNHLY and CDR2 is FYNNEI. The J segment lost 0 bases and the V segment lost 6 bases, leaving 4 bases of the junction unmatched. This CDR3 region has 14 residues. CDR3 sequence (DNA): TGTGCCAGCAGCGAGGACAGGATGAACACTGAAGCTTTCTTT. Amino acids: CASSEDRMNTEAFF.

At least ten counts were recorded for this clonotype. The chain joins TRBV12-3 or TRBV12-4 to TRBJ2-6; D uncertain. This CDR3 has 15 residues. V was clipped by 7 bases and J by 0 bases, with 10 bases between them. The CDR3 sequence: CASNYRLSGANVLTF. The CDR3 nucleotides are TGTGCCAGCAATTATAGACTCTCTGGGGCCAACGTCCTGACTTTC.